The clone carrying this TCR beta chain was observed many times. Its cognate antigen is unknown. For TCR beta, libraries came from quantitative 5'-RACE with molecular barcodes. MiXCR, run by TCRdb on the 5' RACE reads, gives a single entry per CDR3 protein. There are fewer than 550,000 distinct CDR3 sequences in the sample; approximately 5% occur only once, and around 3.5% lies in the top ten. This sample is part of a study of CD8 T cells in ankylosing spondylitis. V was pared by 5 bases and J by 0 bases, with 8 bases between. CDR3 length: 14 amino acids. Broader study findings: Disease-linked clones proved CD8+ and comparatively uncommon in peripheral blood. Made up of several highly homologous variants, a TCR beta motif appeared characteristic of ankylosing spondylitis blood. In synovial fluid and blood from reactive arthritis, some motif variants were previously reported. From matched ankylosing spondylitis synovial fluid, disease-linked clones were reportedly recovered at significantly enriched levels.

The sequence came from a male donor with ankylosing spondylitis. The V call is TRBV12-3 or TRBV12-4, the J call TRBJ1-5; the D is unclear. Specimen: blood, either unsorted or a sorted T cell fraction (not recorded which). CDR3 bases: TGTGCCAGCAGTCCGGCCTATAGCAATCAGCCCCAGCATTTT. This sequence encodes CASSPAYSNQPQHF.